These 31 T cell receptor beta chains share one sample of origin, sequenced in a study of cytomegalovirus exposure and HLA in healthy donors. In the PCR, 60 Vbeta and 13 Jbeta primers were used. Sequencing was performed with immunoSEQ multiplex PCR; in TCRdb, only in-frame clones are kept and a portion is missing. The sample includes more than 150,000 clones, around 85% seen only once; the top ten take over 3.5%. The sample taken for sequencing was PBMCs. Receptor source: a man between 45 and 60 years old in good health and CMV-seronegative.

This rearrangement joins TRBV27 to TRBJ1-1; D may be TRBD1 (6 bases). CDR1 is MNHEY and CDR2 is SMNVEV in the germline V gene (reference sequence). V shed 3 bases and J shed 1 base, with 9 bases lying between them. This CDR3 has 14 residues. The chain's CDR3 is CASSFYRENTEAFF. The CDR3 DNA follows: TGTGCCAGCAGTTTCTACAGGGAGAACACTGAAGCTTTCTTT.

This chain links TRBV7-2 with TRBJ1-2, with TRBD1 identical over 7 bases. Germline CDR1 and CDR2: SGHTA and FQGNSA. V lost 4 bases and J lost 8; bases outside the gene matches: 10. There are 14 residues in the CDR3. CDR3 amino acids: CASSSHQGEGGYTF. CDR3 nucleotide sequence: TGTGCCAGCAGCTCCCATCAGGGGGAAGGAGGCTACACCTTC.

The chain joins TRBV5-1 to TRBJ2-1, with 8 nucleotides matching TRBD2. Trimming took 4 bases from V and 2 from J; bases not matched to a gene: 5. This CDR3 is 15 amino acids long. Germline V gene lookup returns CDR1 SGHRS and CDR2 YFSETQ. CDR3 in DNA: TGCGCCAGCAGCATAGCGGGGTGGCCCTACAATGAGCAGTTCTTC. Amino acid sequence: CASSIAGWPYNEQFF.

The gene calls are TRBV18 and TRBJ1-1, with D possibly matching TRBD1 (6 bases). The CDR3 is 12 residues long. Germline V gene lookup returns CDR1 KGHSH and CDR2 LQKENI. The germline V and J ends were trimmed by 3 bases and 8 bases, with 10 bases remaining between them. The CDR3 loop reads CASSPLQGEAFF. CDR3 in DNA: TGTGCCAGCTCACCTTTACAGGGAGAAGCTTTCTTT.

The chain uses TRBV18 and TRBJ1-1; 11 bases are shared with TRBD1. This CDR3 has 15 residues. CDR1 KGHSH and CDR2 LQKENI come from the germline V gene. J gave up 5 bases and V 4 bases, and 6 bases lay outside the gene matches. The CDR3: CASSRGQGGSTEAFF. In DNA, the CDR3 is TGTGCCAGCTCACGGGGACAGGGGGGCTCTACTGAAGCTTTCTTT.

The V and J genes are TRBV19 and TRBJ2-7; TRBD2 aligns across 7 bases. The junction had 13 bases not matched to a gene; V was cut back by 5 bases and J by 3 bases. Germline-derived CDR1 and CDR2 are LNHDA and SQIVND (reference sequence). This CDR3 contains 16 residues. The CDR3 is CASSSPRDYNNYEQYF. CDR3 in DNA: TGTGCCAGTAGTTCCCCCCGGGACTACAATAACTACGAGCAGTACTTC.

This chain joins TRBV4-1 and TRBJ2-1; D unclear. Looked up from germline, CDR1 is MGHRA and CDR2 is YSYEKL. V lost 1 base to trimming and J lost 0 bases, with 13 bases between them. The CDR3 length is 17 residues. The CDR3 bases are TGCGCCAGCAGCCAAGCCCTGAGCAAATACTCCTACAATGAGCAGTTCTTC. The encoded protein is CASSQALSKYSYNEQFF.

Note on this clone: Other nucleotide sequences from this sample produce the same CDR3. V and J are TRBV7-9 and TRBJ1-5; D perhaps matches TRBD1 (5 bases). The CDR3 spans 12 residues. Germline CDR1 SEHNR, CDR2 FQNEAQ (reference sequence). Trimming shortened V by 5 bases and J by 6 bases, and 8 bases separated the two germline ends. Here the CDR3 DNA reads TGTGCCAGCAGCCCCGGGGGTCAGCCCCAGCATTTT. Amino acids: CASSPGGQPQHF.

The chain links TRBV5-1 to TRBJ1-2; 9 positions agree with TRBD1. CDR1 is SGHRS and CDR2 is YFSETQ in the germline V gene. V lost 4 bases to trimming and J lost 4 bases; unmatched junction nucleotides: 8. The CDR3 is made up of 15 amino acids. The CDR3 sequence is CASSTTGGAGYGYTF. In DNA, the CDR3 is TGCGCCAGCAGCACCACAGGGGGCGCTGGCTATGGCTACACCTTC.

In nucleotides, the CDR3 is TGTGCCAGCAGCCGAAAGGAGGCCGGGGACGAGCAGTACTTC. Translating it yields CASSRKEAGDEQYF. The V and J genes are TRBV7-6 and TRBJ2-7; possible D gene TRBD2, 5 bases. Germline V gene lookup returns CDR1 SGHVS and CDR2 FNYEAQ. The CDR3 is made up of 14 amino acids. V dropped 5 bases and J dropped 5 bases, with 16 bases sitting between them.

The genes are TRBV19 and TRBJ1-6; 7 positions match TRBD1. J was trimmed by 10 bases and V by 6 bases; bases with no gene match: 9. The length of the CDR3 is 14 residues. Germline CDR1 LNHDA, CDR2 SQIVND (reference sequence). The CDR3 loop is CASRRQGKESPLHF. The CDR3 DNA reads TGTGCCAGTAGAAGACAGGGAAAAGAATCACCCCTCCACTTT.

V usage is TRBV9 and J usage is TRBJ2-5, with a weak D call TRBD1 (5 bases). The germline V and J ends were trimmed by 0 bases and 2 bases, with 11 bases remaining between them. In germline, CDR1 is SGDLS, CDR2 YYNGEE. This CDR3 region has 15 residues. CDR3 in amino acids: CASSVEGVPQETQYF. The CDR3 DNA is TGTGCCAGCAGCGTAGAAGGGGTACCACAAGAGACCCAGTACTTC.

The J gene is TRBJ1-2, the V gene TRBV19; D unclear. The CDR3 spans 11 residues. The germline gives CDR1 LNHDA, CDR2 SQIVND (reference sequence). Trimming took off 5 bases at V and 2 bases at J, with 3 bases between the two ends. This chain's CDR3 is CASSPNYGYTF. The CDR3 bases are TGTGCCAGTAGTCCGAACTATGGCTACACCTTC. The variable domain in full, with the rest retrieved from reference TRBV19 and TRBJ1-2, is DGGITQSPKYLFRKEGQNVTLSCEQNLNHDAMYWYRQDPGQGLRLIYYSQIVNDFQKGDIAEGYSVSREKKESFPLTVTSAQKNPTAFYLCASSPNYGYTFGSGTRLTVV.

This clone came up a few times. The chain is built from TRBV27 and TRBJ2-3, with D possibly matching TRBD2 (5 bases). V shed 4 bases and J shed 0 bases, with 14 bases lying between them. In germline, CDR1 is MNHEY, CDR2 SMNVEV (reference sequence). The CDR3 sequence is 16 residues long. CDR3 nucleotides: TGTGCCAGCAGTTCCCCGGGAACTCTGAGCACAGATACGCAGTATTTT. As protein: CASSSPGTLSTDTQYF.

The chain is built from TRBV25-1 and TRBJ1-5; no reliable D call. The V end was cut by 6 bases, the J end by 3 bases, with 15 bases between. The CDR3 extends over 15 amino acids. Per the germline V gene, CDR1 is MGHDK and CDR2 is SYGVNS. The CDR3 loop reads CASSPPGPTNQPQHF. In DNA, the CDR3 is TGTGCCAGCAGCCCTCCTGGGCCCACCAATCAGCCCCAGCATTTT.

The rearrangement uses TRBV4-2 and TRBJ2-3; 13 bases match TRBD2. The CDR3 is made up of 17 amino acids. Germline loops: CDR1 LGHNA, CDR2 YNFKEQ. V gave up 0 bases and J gave up 6 bases; unmatched junction bases: 6. CDR3 residues: CASSQDPTSGGADTQYF. Written as DNA, the CDR3 is TGTGCCAGCAGCCAAGATCCCACTAGCGGGGGGGCGGATACGCAGTATTTT.

The chain joins TRBV19 to TRBJ1-6, with D perhaps TRBD1 (6 bases). This CDR3 has 16 residues. Germline lookup yields CDR1 LNHDA and CDR2 SQIVND (reference sequence). V lost 5 bases and J 8 bases, leaving 19 bases between the germline ends. The CDR3 spells CASSPGDMVPYSPLHF. The CDR3 DNA follows: TGTGCCAGTAGTCCTGGGGACATGGTCCCATATTCACCCCTCCACTTT.

The count of this clone is one. V usage is TRBV27 and J usage is TRBJ2-7, with 10 bases identical to TRBD2. The germline CDR1 and CDR2 sequences are MNHEY and SMNVEV (reference sequence). After removal of 5 bases from V and 2 bases from J, the junction contained 6 bases not matched to a gene. The CDR3 is made up of 15 amino acids. The CDR3 loop is CASSTLAGATYEQYF. The CDR3 region has the DNA TGTGCCAGCAGTACTCTAGCGGGGGCAACCTACGAGCAGTACTTC.

This clone has more than one count but fewer than ten. This chain links TRBV6-5 with TRBJ1-1, with no clear D. The CDR3 sequence is 15 residues long. The V end lost 4 bases, the J end lost 1 base, and 13 bases lay between the germline ends. Germline V lookup: CDR1 MNHEY, CDR2 SVGAGI. The CDR3, as DNA: TGTGCCAGCAGTTCCCATTCGACAAGGAACACTGAAGCTTTCTTT. Encoded protein: CASSSHSTRNTEAFF.

The V and J genes are TRBV7-2 and TRBJ2-5; 8 nucleotides match TRBD2. The length of the CDR3 is 13 residues. CDR1 SGHTA and CDR2 FQGNSA come from the germline V gene. V was clipped by 7 bases and J by 7 bases; unmatched bases: 8. CDR3 DNA: TGTGCCAGCACCCAGCCGGGGGGGTGGACCCAGTACTTC. Protein product: CASTQPGGWTQYF.

The chain employs TRBV7-2 and TRBJ2-1, with D uncertain. The CDR3 consists of 15 residues. The germline V gene encodes CDR1 SGHTA and CDR2 FQGNSA. Trimming removed 5 bases from V and 2 bases from J, with 13 bases in between. The CDR3: CASSPGSPAYNEQFF. CDR3 DNA sequence: TGTGCCAGCAGCCCCGGGTCCCCCGCCTACAATGAGCAGTTCTTC.

The J gene is TRBJ1-1, the V gene TRBV9; D is possibly TRBD1 (5 bases). V lost 2 bases, J lost 0 bases, and 8 bases lay in between. Germline V gives CDR1 SGDLS, CDR2 YYNGEE. This CDR3 contains 14 residues. The CDR3, as DNA: TGTGCCAGCAGCGTCGACAGTTTGAACACTGAAGCTTTCTTT. It encodes CASSVDSLNTEAFF.

The chain is built from TRBV19 and TRBJ1-1, with 8 nucleotides matching TRBD1. The length of the CDR3 is 14 residues. J was trimmed by 1 base and V by 9 bases; bases with no gene match: 7. CDR1 is LNHDA, CDR2 SQIVND, per germline (reference sequence). CDR3 loop: CASSWGQENTEAFF. CDR3 DNA sequence: TGTGCCAGCAGTTGGGGACAGGAGAACACTGAAGCTTTCTTT.

The chain carries TRBV25-1 and TRBJ1-4, with TRBD1 matching 8 bases. The J segment lost 4 bases and the V segment lost 4 bases, leaving 5 bases of the junction unmatched. Germline V gene sequence: CDR1 MGHDK, CDR2 SYGVNS. This CDR3 contains 15 residues. The chain's CDR3 is CASSAGQAFNEKLFF. CDR3 nucleotides: TGTGCCAGCAGTGCGGGACAGGCTTTTAATGAAAAACTGTTTTTT. Full variable domain (rest looked up from reference TRBV25-1 and TRBJ1-4): EADIYQTPRYLVIGTGKKITLECSQTMGHDKMYWYQQDPGMELHLIHYSYGVNSTEKGDLSSESTVSRIRTEHFPLTLESARPSHTSQYLCASSAGQAFNEKLFFGSGTQLSVL.

This chain joins TRBV7-8 and TRBJ1-4; D may be TRBD1 (5 bases). Germline V lookup: CDR1 SGHVS, CDR2 FQNEAQ. The CDR3 covers 14 residues. V lost 5 bases to trimming and J lost 8 bases, with 15 bases between them. CDR3 residues: CASSPTGVGEKLFF. The CDR3 DNA sequence: TGTGCCAGCAGCCCCACGGGGGTGGGGGAAAAACTGTTTTTT. Filled out from reference TRBV7-8 and TRBJ1-4, the complete variable domain reads GAGVSQSPRYKVAKRGQDVALRCDPISGHVSLFWYQQALGQGPEFLTYFQNEAQLDKSGLPSDRFFAERPEGSVSTLKIQRTQQEDSAVYLCASSPTGVGEKLFFGSGTQLSVL.

This chain connects TRBV10-3 to TRBJ1-1; 7 nucleotides agree with TRBD1. The CDR3 loop spans 14 amino acids. The germline V gene has CDR1 ENHRY and CDR2 SYGVKD. The V and J ends lost 5 bases and 3 bases, in that order; junction bases with no gene match: 6. Written as DNA, the CDR3 is TGTGCCATCAGTACAGGGGTCGGCGACACTGAAGCTTTCTTT. Its translation: CAISTGVGDTEAFF.

The V gene is TRBV28, the J gene TRBJ1-1; D call uncertain. The ends were cut back, 5 bases at V and 10 bases at J, with 20 bases in the middle. This CDR3 is 14 amino acids long. Germline V lookup: CDR1 MDHEN, CDR2 SYDVKM. The CDR3 reads CASSPRSNGGSAFF. CDR3 nucleotides: TGTGCCAGCAGTCCAAGATCGAACGGCGGTTCAGCTTTCTTT.

The chain carries TRBV7-9 and TRBJ2-5; D might be TRBD1 (6 bases). TRBJ2-7 explains the end of the DNA better; the J call may be wrong. There are 16 residues in the CDR3. The V gene's germline CDR1 is SEHNR and CDR2 FQNEAQ (reference sequence). CDR3 protein: CASSLRRGGIGFEQYF. CDR3 bases: TGTGCCAGCAGCCTCCGAAGAGGGGGTATAGGATTCGAGCAGTACTTC.

The rearrangement links TRBV10-3 to TRBJ1-2, with D uncertain. V gave up 2 bases and J gave up 4 bases, with 8 bases separating them. This CDR3 contains 13 residues. Germline CDR1 ENHRY, CDR2 SYGVKD. CDR3 amino acids: CAISEILSYGYTF. CDR3 nucleotide sequence: TGTGCCATCAGTGAGATCTTGAGCTATGGCTACACCTTC.

This sequence joins TRBV7-2 and TRBJ2-1, with a possible D match to TRBD2 (5 bases). Germline CDR1 SGHTA, CDR2 FQGNSA. V was trimmed by 4 bases and J by 11 bases, leaving 12 bases between them. The CDR3 length is 12 residues. The CDR3 nucleotides read TGTGCCAGCAGCTCCCCCGGGGAGCAGCAGTTCTTC. As protein: CASSSPGEQQFF.

The rearrangement uses TRBV5-6 and TRBJ2-1, with 7 nucleotides matching TRBD1. CDR1 SGHDT and CDR2 YYEEEE come from the germline V gene. The CDR3 contains 14 residues. V lost 4 bases, J lost 6 bases, and 7 bases stayed unmatched. The CDR3 spells CASSGTASLNEQFF. The CDR3 nucleotides are TGTGCCAGCAGCGGGACAGCCTCTCTCAATGAGCAGTTCTTC.